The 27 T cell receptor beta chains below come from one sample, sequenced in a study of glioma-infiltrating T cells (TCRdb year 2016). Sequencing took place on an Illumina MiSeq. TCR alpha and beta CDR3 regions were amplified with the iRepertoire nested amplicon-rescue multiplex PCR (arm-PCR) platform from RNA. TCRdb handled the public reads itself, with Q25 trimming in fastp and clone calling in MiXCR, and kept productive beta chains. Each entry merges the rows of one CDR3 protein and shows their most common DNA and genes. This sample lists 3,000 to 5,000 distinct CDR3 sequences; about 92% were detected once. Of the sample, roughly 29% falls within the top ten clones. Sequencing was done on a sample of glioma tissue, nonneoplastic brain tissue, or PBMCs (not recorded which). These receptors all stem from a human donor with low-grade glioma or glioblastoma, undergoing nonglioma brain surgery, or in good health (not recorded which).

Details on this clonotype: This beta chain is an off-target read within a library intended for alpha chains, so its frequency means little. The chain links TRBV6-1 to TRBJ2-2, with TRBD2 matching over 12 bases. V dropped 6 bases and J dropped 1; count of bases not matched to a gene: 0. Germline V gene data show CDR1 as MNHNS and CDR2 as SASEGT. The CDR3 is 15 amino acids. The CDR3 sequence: CASRTSGRNTGELFF. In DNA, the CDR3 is TGTGCCAGCAGGACTAGCGGGAGGAACACCGGGGAGCTGTTTTTT.

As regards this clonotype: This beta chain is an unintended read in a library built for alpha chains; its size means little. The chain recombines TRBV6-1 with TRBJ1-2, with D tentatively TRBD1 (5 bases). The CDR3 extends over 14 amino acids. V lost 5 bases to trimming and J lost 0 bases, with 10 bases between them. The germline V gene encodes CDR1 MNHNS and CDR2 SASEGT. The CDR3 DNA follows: TGTGCCAGCAGTTCCTGGGGGACTAACTATGGCTACACCTTC. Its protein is CASSSWGTNYGYTF.

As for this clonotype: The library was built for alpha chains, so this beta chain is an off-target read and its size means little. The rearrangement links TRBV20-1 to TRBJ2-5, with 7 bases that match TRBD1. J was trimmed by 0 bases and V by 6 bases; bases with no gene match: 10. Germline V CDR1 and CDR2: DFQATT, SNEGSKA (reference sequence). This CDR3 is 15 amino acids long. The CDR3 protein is CSATKPDRHQETQYF. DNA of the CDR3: TGCAGTGCCACGAAACCGGACAGGCACCAAGAGACCCAGTACTTC.

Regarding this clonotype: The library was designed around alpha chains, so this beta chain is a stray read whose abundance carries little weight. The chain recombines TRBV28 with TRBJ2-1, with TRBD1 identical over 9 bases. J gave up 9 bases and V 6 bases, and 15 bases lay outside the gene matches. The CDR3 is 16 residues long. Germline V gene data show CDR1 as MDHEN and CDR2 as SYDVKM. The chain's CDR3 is CASSLDHGTGYSEQFF. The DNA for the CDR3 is TGTGCCAGCAGCTTAGATCACGGGACAGGGTATAGTGAGCAGTTCTTC.

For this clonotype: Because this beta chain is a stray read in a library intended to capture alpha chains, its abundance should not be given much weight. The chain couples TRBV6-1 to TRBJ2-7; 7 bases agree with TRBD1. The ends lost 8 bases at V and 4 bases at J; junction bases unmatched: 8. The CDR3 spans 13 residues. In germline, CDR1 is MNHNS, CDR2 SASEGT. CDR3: CASRSGGWYEQYF. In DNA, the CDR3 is TGTGCCAGCCGGTCAGGGGGATGGTACGAGCAGTACTTC.

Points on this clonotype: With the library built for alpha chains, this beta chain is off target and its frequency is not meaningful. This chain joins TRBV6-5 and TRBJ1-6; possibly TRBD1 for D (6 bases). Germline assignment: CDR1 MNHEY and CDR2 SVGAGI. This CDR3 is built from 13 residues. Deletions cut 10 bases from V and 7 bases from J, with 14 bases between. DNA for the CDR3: TGTGCCATCAGGAACAGGGAGAATTCACCCCTCCACTTT. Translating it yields CAIRNRENSPLHF.

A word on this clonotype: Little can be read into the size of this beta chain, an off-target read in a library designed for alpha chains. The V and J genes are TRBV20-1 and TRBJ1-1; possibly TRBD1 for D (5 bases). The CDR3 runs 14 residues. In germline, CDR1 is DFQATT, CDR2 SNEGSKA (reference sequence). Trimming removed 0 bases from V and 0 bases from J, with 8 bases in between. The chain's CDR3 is CSARDGGMNTEAFF. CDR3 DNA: TGCAGTGCTAGAGATGGGGGAATGAACACTGAAGCTTTCTTT.

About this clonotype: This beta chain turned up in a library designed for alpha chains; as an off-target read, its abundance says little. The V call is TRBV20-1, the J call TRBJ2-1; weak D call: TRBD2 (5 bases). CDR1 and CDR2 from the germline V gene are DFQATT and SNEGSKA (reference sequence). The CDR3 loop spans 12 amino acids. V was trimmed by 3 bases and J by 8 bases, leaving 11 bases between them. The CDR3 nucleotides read TGCAGTGCTAGCGGGAATCCGGATGAGCAGTTCTTC. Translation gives CSASGNPDEQFF.

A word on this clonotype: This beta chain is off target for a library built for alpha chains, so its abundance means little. The chain's CDR3 is CASSRDGIRGMNNEQFF. CDR3 sequence (DNA): TGCGCCAGCAGCCGAGACGGAATTAGGGGCATGAACAATGAGCAGTTCTTC. This chain connects TRBV4-1 to TRBJ2-1, with D possibly matching TRBD1 (5 bases). CDR1 and CDR2 from the germline V gene are MGHRA and YSYEKL. The CDR3 totals 17 residues. Trimming stripped 4 bases from V and 5 bases from J, with 21 bases between.

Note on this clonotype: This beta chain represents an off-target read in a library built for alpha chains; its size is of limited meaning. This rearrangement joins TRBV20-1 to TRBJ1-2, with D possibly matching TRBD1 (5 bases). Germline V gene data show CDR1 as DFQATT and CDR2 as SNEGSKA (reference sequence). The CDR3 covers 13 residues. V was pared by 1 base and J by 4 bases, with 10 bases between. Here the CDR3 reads CSARAGSLYGYTF. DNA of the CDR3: TGCAGTGCTAGAGCAGGGAGTCTCTATGGCTACACCTTC.

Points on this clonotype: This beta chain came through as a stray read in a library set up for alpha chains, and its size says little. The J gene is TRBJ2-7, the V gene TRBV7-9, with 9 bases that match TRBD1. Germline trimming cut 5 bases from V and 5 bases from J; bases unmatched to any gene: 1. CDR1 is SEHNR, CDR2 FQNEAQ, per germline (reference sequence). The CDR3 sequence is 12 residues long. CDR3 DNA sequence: TGTGCCAGCAGCCGACAGGGGGACGAGCAGTACTTC. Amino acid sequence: CASSRQGDEQYF.

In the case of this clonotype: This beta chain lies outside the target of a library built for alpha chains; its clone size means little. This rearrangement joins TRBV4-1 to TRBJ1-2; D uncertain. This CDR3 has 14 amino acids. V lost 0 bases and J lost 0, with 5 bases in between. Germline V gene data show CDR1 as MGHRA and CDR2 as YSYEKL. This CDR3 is CASSQDRTNYGYTF. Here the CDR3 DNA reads TGCGCCAGCAGCCAAGACAGGACTAACTATGGCTACACCTTC.

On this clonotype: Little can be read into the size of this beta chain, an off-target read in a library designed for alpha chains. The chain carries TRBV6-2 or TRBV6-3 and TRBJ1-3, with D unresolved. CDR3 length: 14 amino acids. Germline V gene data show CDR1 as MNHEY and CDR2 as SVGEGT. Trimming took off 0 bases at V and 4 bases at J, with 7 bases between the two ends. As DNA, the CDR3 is TGTGCCAGCAGTTACTCCGCCACGGGAAACACCATATATTTT. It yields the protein CASSYSATGNTIYF.

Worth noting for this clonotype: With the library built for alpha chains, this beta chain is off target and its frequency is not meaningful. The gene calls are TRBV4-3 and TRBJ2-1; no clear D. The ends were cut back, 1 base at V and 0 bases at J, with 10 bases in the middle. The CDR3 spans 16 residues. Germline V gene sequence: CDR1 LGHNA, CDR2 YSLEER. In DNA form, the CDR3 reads TGCGCCAGCAGCCAAGGTAGCCCCCGCTCCTACAATGAGCAGTTCTTC. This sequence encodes CASSQGSPRSYNEQFF.

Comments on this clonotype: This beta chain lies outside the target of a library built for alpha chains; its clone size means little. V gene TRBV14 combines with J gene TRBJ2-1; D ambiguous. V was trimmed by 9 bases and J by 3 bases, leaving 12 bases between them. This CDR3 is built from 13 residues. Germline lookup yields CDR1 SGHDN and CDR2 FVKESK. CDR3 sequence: CARSEGYYNEQFF. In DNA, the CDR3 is TGTGCCAGAAGCGAAGGATACTACAATGAGCAGTTCTTC. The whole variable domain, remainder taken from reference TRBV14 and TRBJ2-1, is EAGVTQFPSHSVIEKGQTVTLRCDPISGHDNLYWYRRVMGKEIKFLLHFVKESKQDESGMPNNRFLAERTGGTYSTLKVQPAELEDSGVYFCARSEGYYNEQFFGPGTRLTVL.

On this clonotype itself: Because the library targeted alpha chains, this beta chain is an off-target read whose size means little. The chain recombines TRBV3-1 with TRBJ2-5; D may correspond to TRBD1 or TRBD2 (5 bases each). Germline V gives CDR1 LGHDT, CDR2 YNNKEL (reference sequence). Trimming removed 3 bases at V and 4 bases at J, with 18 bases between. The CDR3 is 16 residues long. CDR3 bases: TGTGCCAGCAGCCAGGGGGACCCCAAACTGGGAGAGACCCAGTACTTC. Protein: CASSQGDPKLGETQYF.

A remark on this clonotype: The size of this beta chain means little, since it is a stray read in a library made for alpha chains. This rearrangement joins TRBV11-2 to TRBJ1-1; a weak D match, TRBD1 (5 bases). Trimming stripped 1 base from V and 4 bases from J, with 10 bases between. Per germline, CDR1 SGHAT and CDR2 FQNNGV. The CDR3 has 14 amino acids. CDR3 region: CASSLGQPGTEAFF. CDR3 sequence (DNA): TGTGCCAGCAGCTTAGGACAGCCGGGCACTGAAGCTTTCTTT.

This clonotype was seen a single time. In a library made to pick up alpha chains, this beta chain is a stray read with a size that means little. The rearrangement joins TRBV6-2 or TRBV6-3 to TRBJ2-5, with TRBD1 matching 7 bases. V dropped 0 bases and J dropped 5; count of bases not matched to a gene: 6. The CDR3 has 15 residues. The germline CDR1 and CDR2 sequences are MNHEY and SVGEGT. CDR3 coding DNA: TGTGCCAGCAGTTACTCGGGGGACAGTTTCGAGACCCAGTACTTC. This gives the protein CASSYSGDSFETQYF.

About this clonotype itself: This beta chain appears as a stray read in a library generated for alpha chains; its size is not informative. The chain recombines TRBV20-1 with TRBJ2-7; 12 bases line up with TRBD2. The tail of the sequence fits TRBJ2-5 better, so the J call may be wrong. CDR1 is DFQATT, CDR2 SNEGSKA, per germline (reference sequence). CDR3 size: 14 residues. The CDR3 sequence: CSAVLAGGQETQYF. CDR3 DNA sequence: TGCAGTGCTGTGCTAGCGGGGGGGCAAGAGACCCAGTACTTC.

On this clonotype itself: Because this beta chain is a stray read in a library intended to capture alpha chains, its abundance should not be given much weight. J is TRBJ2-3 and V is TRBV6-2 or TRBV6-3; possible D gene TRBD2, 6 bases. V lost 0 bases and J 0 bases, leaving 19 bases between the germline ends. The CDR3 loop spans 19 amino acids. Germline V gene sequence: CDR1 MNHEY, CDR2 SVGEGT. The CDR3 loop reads CASSYSSEGRTPSTDTQYF. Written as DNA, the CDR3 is TGTGCCAGCAGTTACTCCTCGGAGGGGAGGACACCTAGCACAGATACGCAGTATTTT.

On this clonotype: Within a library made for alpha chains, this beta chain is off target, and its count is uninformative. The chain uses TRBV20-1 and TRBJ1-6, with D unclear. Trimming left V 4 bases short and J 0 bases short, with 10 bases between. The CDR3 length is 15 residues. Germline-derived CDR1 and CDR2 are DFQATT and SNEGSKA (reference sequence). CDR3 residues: CSAKRASSYNSPLHF. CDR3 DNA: TGCAGTGCTAAAAGGGCGAGCTCCTATAATTCACCCCTCCACTTT.

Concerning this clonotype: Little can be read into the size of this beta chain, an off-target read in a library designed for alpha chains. CDR3 amino acids: CASSPGGSYNEQFF. The DNA of the CDR3 is TGTGCCAGCAGCCCAGGGGGCTCCTACAATGAGCAGTTCTTC. The V and J genes are TRBV7-9 and TRBJ2-1; 7 bases agree with TRBD1. CDR1 and CDR2 from the germline V gene are SEHNR and FQNEAQ (reference sequence). J lost 0 bases, V lost 5 bases, and 1 base had no gene match. CDR3 size: 14 residues.

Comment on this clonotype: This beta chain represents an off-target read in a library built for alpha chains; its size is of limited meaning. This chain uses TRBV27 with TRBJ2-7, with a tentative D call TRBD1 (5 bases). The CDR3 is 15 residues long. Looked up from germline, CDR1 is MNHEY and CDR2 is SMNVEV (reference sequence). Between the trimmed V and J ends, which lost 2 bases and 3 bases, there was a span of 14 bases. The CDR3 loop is CASSLQSGQGYEQYF. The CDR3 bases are TGTGCCAGCAGTTTACAATCAGGGCAGGGCTACGAGCAGTACTTC.

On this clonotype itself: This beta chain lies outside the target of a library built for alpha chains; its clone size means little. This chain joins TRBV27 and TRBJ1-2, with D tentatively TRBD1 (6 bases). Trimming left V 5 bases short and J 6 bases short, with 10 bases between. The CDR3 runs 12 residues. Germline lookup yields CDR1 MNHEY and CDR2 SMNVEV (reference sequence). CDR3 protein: CASSQGPDGYTF. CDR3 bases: TGTGCCAGCAGTCAGGGGCCGGATGGCTACACCTTC.

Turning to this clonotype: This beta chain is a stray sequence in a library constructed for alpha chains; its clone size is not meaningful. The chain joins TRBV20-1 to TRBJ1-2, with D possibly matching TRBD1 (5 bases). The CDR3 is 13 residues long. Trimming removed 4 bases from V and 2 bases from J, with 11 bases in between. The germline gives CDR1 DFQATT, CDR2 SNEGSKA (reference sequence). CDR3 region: CSAMIPGNYGYTF. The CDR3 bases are TGCAGTGCTATGATCCCAGGGAACTATGGCTACACCTTC.

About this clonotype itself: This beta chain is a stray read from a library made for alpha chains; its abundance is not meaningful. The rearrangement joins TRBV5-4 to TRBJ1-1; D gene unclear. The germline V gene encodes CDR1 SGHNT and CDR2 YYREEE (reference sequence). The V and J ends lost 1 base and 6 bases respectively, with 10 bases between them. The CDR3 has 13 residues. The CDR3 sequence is CASSLSLMPEAFF. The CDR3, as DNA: TGTGCCAGCAGCTTGTCCCTGATGCCTGAAGCTTTCTTT.

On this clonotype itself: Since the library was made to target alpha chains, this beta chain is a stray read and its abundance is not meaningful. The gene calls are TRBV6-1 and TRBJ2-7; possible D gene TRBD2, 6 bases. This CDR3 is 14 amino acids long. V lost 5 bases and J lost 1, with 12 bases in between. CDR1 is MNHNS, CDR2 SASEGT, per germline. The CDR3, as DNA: TGTGCCAGCAGTCGTCCCGGGACTTCCTACGAGCAGTACTTC. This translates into CASSRPGTSYEQYF.